This passage covers 28 T cell receptor beta chains from one sample sequenced in a study of T cell repertoires in cytomegalovirus infection. Via MiXCR, TCRdb re-called the reads, giving one row per CDR3 protein. This sample has 400,000 or so distinct CDR3 sequences; about a sixth occur once, and the top ten carry less than 9.5%. The specimen sequenced was PBMCs. These receptors all come from a human donor in good health (CMV status not recorded). Some clones in this sample may be carry-over from other donors' samples.

The table lists this clonotype with a few counts. This chain joins TRBV11-2 and TRBJ2-5; 9 nucleotides agree with TRBD1. Trimming took 5 bases from V and 6 from J; bases not matched to a gene: 7. The CDR3 sequence is 14 residues long. The V gene's germline CDR1 is SGHAT and CDR2 FQNNGV. The chain's CDR3 is CASSPSGTGKTQYF. CDR3 nucleotide sequence: TGTGCCAGCAGCCCAAGTGGGACAGGGAAGACCCAGTACTTC.

This clonotype was recorded a few times. The V gene is TRBV25-1, the J gene TRBJ2-1, with 7 bases fitting TRBD1. The V segment lost 2 bases and the J segment 9 bases; nucleotides outside the gene matches: 4. CDR1 and CDR2 (germline): MGHDK, SYGVNS. There are 13 residues in the CDR3. This CDR3 is CASSEIHRGEQFF. CDR3 bases: TGTGCCAGCAGTGAAATCCACAGGGGTGAGCAGTTCTTC.

This clonotype was counted only a few times. This chain connects TRBV20-1 to TRBJ1-2; 8 bases fit TRBD1. CDR3 length equals 13 residues. Germline trimming cut 1 base from V and 4 bases from J; bases unmatched to any gene: 2. Germline-derived CDR1 and CDR2 are DFQATT and SNEGSKA (reference sequence). Written as DNA, the CDR3 is TGCAGTGCTAGAGCAGGGGGCGGCTATGGCTACACCTTC. Protein product: CSARAGGGYGYTF.

This clonotype appeared a few times. The chain joins TRBV12-3 or TRBV12-4 to TRBJ2-1, with a tentative D call TRBD2 (5 bases). V lost 8 bases to trimming and J lost 2 bases, with 7 bases between them. The CDR3 consists of 12 residues. The chain's CDR3 is CASLRAYNEQFF. CDR3 DNA: TGTGCCAGCCTGCGGGCCTACAATGAGCAGTTCTTC.

This clonotype occurred many times. V gene TRBV7-2 combines with J gene TRBJ1-1; the D gene is possibly TRBD1 (5 bases). CDR3 size: 15 residues. V lost 2 bases and J 5 bases, leaving 15 bases between the germline ends. Germline lookup yields CDR1 SGHTA and CDR2 FQGNSA. CDR3 amino acids: CASSLSAGDGTEAFF. DNA of the CDR3: TGTGCCAGCAGCTTAAGTGCGGGGGATGGGACTGAAGCTTTCTTT. Full variable domain (outside the CDR3, taken from reference TRBV7-2 and TRBJ1-1): GAGVSQSPSNKVTEKGKDVELRCDPISGHTALYWYRQSLGQGLEFLIYFQGNSAPDKSGLPSDRFSAERTGGSVSTLTIQRTQQEDSAVYLCASSLSAGDGTEAFFGQGTRLTVV.

V and J are TRBV7-9 and TRBJ1-4; D unresolved. V was clipped by 5 bases and J by 8 bases, with 15 bases between them. The CDR3 is 14 residues long. Germline V gene sequence: CDR1 SEHNR, CDR2 FQNEAQ (reference sequence). In DNA, the CDR3 is TGTGCCAGCAGCCGAGCGGACGGGATAGAAAAACTGTTTTTT. This sequence encodes CASSRADGIEKLFF. Using reference TRBV7-9 and TRBJ1-4 for the parts outside the CDR3, the full variable domain is DTGVSQNPRHKITKRGQNVTFRCDPISEHNRLYWYRQTLGQGPEFLTYFQNEAQLEKSRLLSDRFSAERPKGSFSTLEIQRTEQGDSAMYLCASSRADGIEKLFFGSGTQLSVL.

This chain joins TRBV11-3 and TRBJ2-1; no clear D. V was trimmed by 3 bases and J by 7 bases, leaving 13 bases between them. CDR1 is SGHNT, CDR2 YENEEA, per germline. This CDR3 contains 14 residues. CDR3 residues: CASSFRHGSNEQFF. In DNA, the CDR3 is TGTGCCAGCAGCTTCAGACACGGTTCGAATGAGCAGTTCTTC.

The V call is TRBV29-1, the J call TRBJ2-7, with D possibly TRBD1 on 5 matching bases. The CDR3 covers 13 residues. Looked up from germline, CDR1 is SQVTM and CDR2 is ANQGSEA. V dropped 1 base and J dropped 7 bases, with 14 bases sitting between them. The CDR3 coding sequence is TGCAGCGTTGAAGGCCAGGGTGGGAATGAGCAGTACTTC. Its translation is CSVEGQGGNEQYF.

The rearrangement joins TRBV6-6 to TRBJ2-3, with D uncertain. This CDR3 has 13 residues. The V gene lost 6 bases and the J gene lost 1 base, with 8 bases spanning the gap. Germline values: CDR1 MNHNY, CDR2 SVGAGI (reference sequence). CDR3 sequence reads: CASRYPGTDTQYF. The CDR3 nucleotides read TGTGCCAGCAGGTACCCAGGCACAGATACGCAGTATTTT.

This sequence joins TRBV12-3 or TRBV12-4 and TRBJ1-1, with D tentatively TRBD1 (6 bases). Trimming shortened V by 7 bases and J by 7 bases, and 10 bases separated the two germline ends. The CDR3 is made up of 11 amino acids. Here the CDR3 reads CASKKGGEAFF. DNA of the CDR3: TGTGCCAGCAAAAAGGGGGGTGAAGCTTTCTTT.

This rearrangement joins TRBV7-8 to TRBJ1-1; D might be TRBD1 (6 bases). Trimming stripped 3 bases from V and 5 bases from J, with 13 bases between. Germline V gives CDR1 SGHVS, CDR2 FQNEAQ. The CDR3 consists of 14 residues. The CDR3 region is CASSFHLQGTEAFF. The CDR3 DNA follows: TGTGCCAGCAGCTTCCACCTTCAGGGGACTGAAGCTTTCTTT. Drawing the rest from reference TRBV7-8 and TRBJ1-1, the complete variable domain is GAGVSQSPRYKVAKRGQDVALRCDPISGHVSLFWYQQALGQGPEFLTYFQNEAQLDKSGLPSDRFFAERPEGSVSTLKIQRTQQEDSAVYLCASSFHLQGTEAFFGQGTRLTVV.

This clonotype was found a few times. A much larger clone sits a single nucleotide away, making a read error possible. The DNA of the CDR3 is TGTGCCAGCAGGAGGCTAATGAACACTGAAGCTTTCTTT. Translation gives CASRRLMNTEAFF. The chain employs TRBV6-5 and TRBJ1-1, with D unclear. CDR1 is MNHEY and CDR2 is SVGAGI in the germline V gene. V was trimmed by 6 bases and J by 0 bases, leaving 8 bases between them. The CDR3 consists of 13 residues.

J is TRBJ2-1 and V is TRBV2; 10 bases agree with TRBD2. The CDR3 has 14 amino acids. Germline V lookup: CDR1 SNHLY, CDR2 FYNNEI. Trimming took 7 bases from V and 4 from J; bases not matched to a gene: 4. The CDR3 DNA follows: TGTGCCAGCAAGGAGCGGGAGGGTTACAATGAGCAGTTCTTC. It is translated as CASKEREGYNEQFF.

The chain employs TRBV29-1 and TRBJ2-5; D is perhaps TRBD1 (5 bases). Trimming took off 7 bases at V and 2 bases at J, with 14 bases between the two ends. The CDR3 totals 13 residues. Germline V gene lookup returns CDR1 SQVTM and CDR2 ANQGSEA. CDR3 sequence: CSAEDDRQETQYF. Here the CDR3 DNA reads TGCAGCGCTGAGGACGACAGACAAGAGACCCAGTACTTC.

The genes are TRBV20-1 and TRBJ2-5; TRBD1 matches at 8 bases. Germline CDR1 reads DFQATT; CDR2 reads SNEGSKA (reference sequence). The V gene end was trimmed by 5 bases and the J gene end by 5 bases; junction bases not matched to a gene: 7. The CDR3 contains 13 residues. This CDR3 reads CSAPPTGDETQYF. The DNA for the CDR3 is TGCAGTGCTCCTCCGACAGGGGATGAGACCCAGTACTTC.

This clonotype was picked up a small number of times. The rearrangement links TRBV29-1 to TRBJ2-1, with unresolved D. Per the germline V gene, CDR1 is SQVTM and CDR2 is ANQGSEA. The CDR3 totals 11 residues. The V and J ends lost 7 bases and 8 bases respectively, with 12 bases between them. CDR3 in amino acids: CSAYVSDEQFF. The DNA for the CDR3 is TGCAGCGCTTACGTTTCGGATGAGCAGTTCTTC.

This chain links TRBV12-3 or TRBV12-4 with TRBJ2-1; D not resolved. The CDR3 consists of 14 residues. V was shortened by 6 bases and J by 0 bases, with 9 bases between the two germline ends. CDR3 sequence: CASSYDISYNEQFF. For the CDR3, the DNA is TGTGCCAGCAGCTACGACATCTCCTACAATGAGCAGTTCTTC.

This clonotype has ten or more counts. The chain is built from TRBV6-1 and TRBJ2-1, with 8 bases lining up with TRBD1. The CDR3 runs to 15 residues. Losses at the gene ends were 4 bases for V and 5 bases for J; bases not matched to a gene: 7. The germline V gene encodes CDR1 MNHNS and CDR2 SASEGT. The CDR3 bases are TGTGCCAGCAGTGCCCTACGACAGGGGAACAATGAGCAGTTCTTC. This sequence encodes CASSALRQGNNEQFF.

This clonotype was counted many times. The chain uses TRBV6-1 and TRBJ2-7; no definite D call. The V gene lost 6 bases and the J gene lost 0 bases, with 12 bases spanning the gap. Germline V gene data show CDR1 as MNHNS and CDR2 as SASEGT. This CDR3 spans 14 amino acids. CDR3 bases: TGTGCCAGCAGGGACGGAACGAGCTCCTACGAGCAGTACTTC. Protein sequence: CASRDGTSSYEQYF.

This rearrangement joins TRBV5-6 to TRBJ1-5; 7 nucleotides line up with TRBD1. The CDR3 spans 13 residues. Trimming removed 8 bases from V and 4 bases from J; junction bases left unmatched: 6. The germline V gene has CDR1 SGHDT and CDR2 YYEEEE. The CDR3 sequence is CARAGTVNQPQHF. CDR3 in DNA: TGTGCCAGAGCCGGGACAGTTAATCAGCCCCAGCATTTT.

This CDR3 reads CASTLAGRRETQYF. CDR3 DNA sequence: TGTGCCAGCACCCTCGCGGGGCGTAGGGAGACCCAGTACTTC. The chain combines TRBV7-2 with TRBJ2-5; maybe TRBD2 (6 bases). CDR1 is SGHTA and CDR2 is FQGNSA in the germline V gene. V gave up 7 bases and J gave up 5 bases, with 17 bases separating them. CDR3 size: 14 residues.

This clonotype was observed a handful of times. This chain joins TRBV24-1 and TRBJ2-6; 11 nucleotides line up with TRBD2. This CDR3 has 18 amino acids. From germline, CDR1 is KGHDR and CDR2 SFDVKD. Unmatched junction bases numbered 4, after V lost 4 bases and J lost 0 bases. The DNA of the CDR3 is TGTGCCACCAGTGAGCGACTAGCGGGGCTCTCTGGGGCCAACGTCCTGACTTTC. Protein sequence: CATSERLAGLSGANVLTF.

The chain is built from TRBV2 and TRBJ1-1; D is uncertain. The CDR3 contains 12 residues. The V end was cut by 8 bases, the J end by 8 bases, with 15 bases between. Germline V lookup: CDR1 SNHLY, CDR2 FYNNEI. CDR3: CASEPQKKEAFF. DNA of the CDR3: TGTGCCAGCGAGCCTCAGAAAAAAGAAGCTTTCTTT.

This clonotype was detected only a few times. The rearrangement uses TRBV10-3 and TRBJ2-5, with D possibly matching TRBD2 (6 bases). With 4 bases removed from V and 5 bases from J, the gap between germline ends came to 11 bases. CDR3 length: 13 amino acids. From germline, CDR1 is ENHRY and CDR2 SYGVKD. This CDR3 reads CAISAQGGETQYF. In DNA form, the CDR3 reads TGTGCCATCAGTGCCCAGGGAGGTGAGACCCAGTACTTC.

This chain joins TRBV2 and TRBJ2-1; 7 positions match TRBD2. The ends lost 6 bases at V and 2 bases at J; junction bases unmatched: 7. Germline V gives CDR1 SNHLY, CDR2 FYNNEI. This CDR3 comprises 15 residues. The CDR3 is CASRLRGSAYNEQFF. CDR3 in DNA: TGTGCCAGCAGACTGCGGGGGAGCGCCTACAATGAGCAGTTCTTC.

This clonotype occurred a few times. The chain is built from TRBV20-1 and TRBJ2-3, with 8 nucleotides matching TRBD2. The V and J ends lost 6 bases and 0 bases, in that order; junction bases with no gene match: 5. This CDR3 has 14 residues. CDR1 and CDR2 from the germline V gene are DFQATT and SNEGSKA (reference sequence). The DNA for the CDR3 is TGCAGTGCCGAGGGACTAGGTAGCACAGATACGCAGTATTTT. Its protein product is CSAEGLGSTDTQYF.

This clonotype showed up many times. CDR3 bases: TGTGCCATCAGGGCGGTGAGCAATCAGCCCCAGCATTTT. It is translated as CAIRAVSNQPQHF. This chain connects TRBV10-3 to TRBJ1-5; D is undetermined. The V and J ends lost 6 bases and 1 base respectively, with 7 bases between them. Germline V gene data show CDR1 as ENHRY and CDR2 as SYGVKD. The CDR3 is 13 amino acids.

There are many counts of this clonotype. This chain links TRBV7-2 with TRBJ2-3; 7 positions match TRBD1. Trimming took 5 bases from V and 6 from J; bases not matched to a gene: 14. This CDR3 is built from 16 residues. The germline V gene encodes CDR1 SGHTA and CDR2 FQGNSA. Here the CDR3 reads CASSADLGGPGDTQYF. The CDR3 region has the DNA TGTGCCAGCAGCGCCGATCTAGGGGGCCCAGGGGATACGCAGTATTTT.